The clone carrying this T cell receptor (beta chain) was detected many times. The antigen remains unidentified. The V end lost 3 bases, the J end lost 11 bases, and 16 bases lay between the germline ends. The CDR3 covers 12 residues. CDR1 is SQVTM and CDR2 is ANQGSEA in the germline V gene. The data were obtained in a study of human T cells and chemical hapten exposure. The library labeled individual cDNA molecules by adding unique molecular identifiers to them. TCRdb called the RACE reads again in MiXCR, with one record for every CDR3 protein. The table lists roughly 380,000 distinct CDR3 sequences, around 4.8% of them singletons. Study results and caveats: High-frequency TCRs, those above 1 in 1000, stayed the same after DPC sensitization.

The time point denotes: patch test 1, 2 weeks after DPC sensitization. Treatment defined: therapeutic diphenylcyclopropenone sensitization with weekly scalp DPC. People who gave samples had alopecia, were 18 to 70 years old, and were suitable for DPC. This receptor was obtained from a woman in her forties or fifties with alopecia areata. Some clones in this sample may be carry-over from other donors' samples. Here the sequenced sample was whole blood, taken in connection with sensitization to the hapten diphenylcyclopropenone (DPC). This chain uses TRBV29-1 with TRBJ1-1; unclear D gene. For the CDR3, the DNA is TGCAGCGTTGACCTTGAGGCCAGACGGGCTTTCTTT. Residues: CSVDLEARRAFF.